This T cell receptor beta chain came from a study of regulatory T cells in long-lasting Graves disease. For TCR beta, libraries came from iRepertoire HTBI primers and Arm-PCR of CDR3 regions. TCRdb recomputed calls from the multiplex PCR reads with MiXCR, one row per CDR3 protein. The sample has around 450,000 distinct CDR3 sequences; under 15% are singletons. CDR3 length: 13 residues. CDR1 and CDR2 (germline): SEHNR, FQNEAQ (reference sequence). Trimming at V came to 7 bases and at J to 4 bases, leaving 6 bases not matched to a gene. Noted time point: newly diagnosed GD, antithyroid drugs for less than 3 months. RNA extracted from PBMCs served as the sequencing template. In its sample, this clonotype was seen many times. These data are also associated with another study on T cells in Graves' hyperthyroidism and ophthalmopathy. That source notes: Blood also carried most thyroid clonotypes expanded above 0.001.

The TCR comes from a woman aged 30 to 39 with Graves disease. Sample: peripheral blood mononuclear cells (PBMCs), taken at new diagnosis, from a patient treated with antithyroid drugs. This sequence joins TRBV7-9 and TRBJ1-1, with 7 bases lining up with TRBD1. CDR3: CASTSGQVTEAFF. The CDR3, as DNA: TGTGCCAGCACCTCAGGACAGGTCACTGAAGCTTTCTTT. Using reference TRBV7-9 and TRBJ1-1 for the parts outside the CDR3, the full variable domain is DTGVSQNPRHKITKRGQNVTFRCDPISEHNRLYWYRQTLGQGPEFLTYFQNEAQLEKSRLLSDRFSAERPKGSFSTLEIQRTEQGDSAMYLCASTSGQVTEAFFGQGTRLTVV.